This T cell receptor (beta chain) appears in the sequencing data of a study of beta chain features in type 1 diabetes. Looked up from germline, CDR1 is SGDLS and CDR2 is YYNGEE. Trimming shortened V by 0 bases and J by 5 bases, and 9 bases separated the two germline ends. The CDR3 consists of 14 residues. The sample holds many counts of this clone. Reverse transcription of all isolated RNA meant that expressed TCRB transcripts were sequenced. Assay: immunoSEQ multiplex PCR; the TCRdb copy retains only in-frame clones and omits some. This table holds 200,000 to 250,000 clones, 27% found once. The TCR comes from a man aged 25-45 years in good health. The rearrangement uses TRBV9 and TRBJ2-1; D call uncertain. Sequencing used central memory CD4+ T cells from blood. The CDR3 bases are TGTGCCAGCAGCGTAGGGTCTCAGAACAATGAGCAGTTCTTC. It translates to CASSVGSQNNEQFF.